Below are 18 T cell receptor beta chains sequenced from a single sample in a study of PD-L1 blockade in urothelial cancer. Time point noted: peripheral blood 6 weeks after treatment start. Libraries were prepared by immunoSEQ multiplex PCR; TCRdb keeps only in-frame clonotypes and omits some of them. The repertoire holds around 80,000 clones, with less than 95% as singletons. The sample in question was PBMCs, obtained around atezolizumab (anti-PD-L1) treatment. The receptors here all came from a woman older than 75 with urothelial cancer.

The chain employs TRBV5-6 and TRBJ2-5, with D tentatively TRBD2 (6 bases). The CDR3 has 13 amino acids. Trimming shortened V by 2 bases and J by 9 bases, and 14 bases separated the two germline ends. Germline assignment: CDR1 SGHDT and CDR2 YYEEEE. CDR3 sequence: CASSLSPPGAQYF. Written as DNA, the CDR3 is TGTGCCAGCAGCTTATCACCCCCGGGGGCCCAGTACTTC.

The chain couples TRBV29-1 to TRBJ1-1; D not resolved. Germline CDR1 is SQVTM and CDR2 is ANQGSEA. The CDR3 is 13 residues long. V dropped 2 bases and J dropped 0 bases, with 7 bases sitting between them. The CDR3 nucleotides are TGCAGCGTTGAACCAGGCCTGAACACTGAAGCTTTCTTT. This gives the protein CSVEPGLNTEAFF.

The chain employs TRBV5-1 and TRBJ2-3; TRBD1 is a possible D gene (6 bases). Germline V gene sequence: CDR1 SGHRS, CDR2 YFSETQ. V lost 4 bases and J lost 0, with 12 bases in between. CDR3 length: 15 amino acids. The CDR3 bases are TGCGCCAGCAGCCCCGGACAGCAAAGCACAGATACGCAGTATTTT. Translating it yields CASSPGQQSTDTQYF. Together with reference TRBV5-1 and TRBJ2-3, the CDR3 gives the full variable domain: KAGVTQTPRYLIKTRGQQVTLSCSPISGHRSVSWYQQTPGQGLQFLFEYFSETQRNKGNFPGRFSGRQFSNSRSEMNVSTLELGDSALYLCASSPGQQSTDTQYFGPGTRLTVL.

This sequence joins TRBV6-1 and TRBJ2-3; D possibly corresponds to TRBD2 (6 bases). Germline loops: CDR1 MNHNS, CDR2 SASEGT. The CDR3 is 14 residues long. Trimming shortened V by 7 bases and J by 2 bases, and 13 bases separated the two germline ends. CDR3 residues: CASTTGLFTDTQYF. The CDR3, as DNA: TGTGCCAGCACGACGGGACTTTTCACAGATACGCAGTATTTT.

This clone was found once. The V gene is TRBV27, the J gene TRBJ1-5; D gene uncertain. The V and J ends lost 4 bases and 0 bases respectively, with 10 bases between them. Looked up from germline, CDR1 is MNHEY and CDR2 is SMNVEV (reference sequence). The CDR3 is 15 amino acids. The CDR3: CASSSSGGSNQPQHF. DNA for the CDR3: TGTGCCAGCAGTTCATCCGGCGGTAGCAATCAGCCCCAGCATTTT.

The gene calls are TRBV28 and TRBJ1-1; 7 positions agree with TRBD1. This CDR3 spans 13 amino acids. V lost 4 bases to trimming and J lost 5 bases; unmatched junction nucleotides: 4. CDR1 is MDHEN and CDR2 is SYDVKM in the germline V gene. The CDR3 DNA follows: TGTGCCAGCAGTTCCGGGACAGCTACTGAAGCTTTCTTT. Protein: CASSSGTATEAFF.

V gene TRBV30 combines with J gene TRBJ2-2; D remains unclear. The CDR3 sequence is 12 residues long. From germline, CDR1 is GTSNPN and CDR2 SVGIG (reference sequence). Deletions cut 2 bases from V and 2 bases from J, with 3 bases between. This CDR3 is CAWSTNTGELFF. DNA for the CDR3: TGTGCCTGGAGTACTAACACCGGGGAGCTGTTTTTT.

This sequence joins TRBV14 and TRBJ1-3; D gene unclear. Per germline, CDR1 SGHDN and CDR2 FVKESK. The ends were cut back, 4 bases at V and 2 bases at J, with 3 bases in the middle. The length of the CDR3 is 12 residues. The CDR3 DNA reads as TGTGCCAGCAGCCTCACTGGAAACACCATATATTTT. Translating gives CASSLTGNTIYF. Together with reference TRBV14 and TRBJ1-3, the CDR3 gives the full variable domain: EAGVTQFPSHSVIEKGQTVTLRCDPISGHDNLYWYRRVMGKEIKFLLHFVKESKQDESGMPNNRFLAERTGGTYSTLKVQPAELEDSGVYFCASSLTGNTIYFGEGSWLTVV.

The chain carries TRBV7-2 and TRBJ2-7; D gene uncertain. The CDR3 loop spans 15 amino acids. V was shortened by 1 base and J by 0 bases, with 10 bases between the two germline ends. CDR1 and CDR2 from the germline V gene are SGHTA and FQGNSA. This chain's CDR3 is CASSLVESSSYEQYF. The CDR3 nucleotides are TGTGCCAGCAGCTTAGTGGAGTCCAGCTCCTACGAGCAGTACTTC.

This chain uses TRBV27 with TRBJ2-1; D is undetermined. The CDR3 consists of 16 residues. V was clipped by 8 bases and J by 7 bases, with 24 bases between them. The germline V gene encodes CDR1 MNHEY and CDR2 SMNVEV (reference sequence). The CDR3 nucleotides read TGTGCCAGCGGAAACCCTACTGGTGGGCCCTCGAATGAGCAGTTCTTC. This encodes CASGNPTGGPSNEQFF.

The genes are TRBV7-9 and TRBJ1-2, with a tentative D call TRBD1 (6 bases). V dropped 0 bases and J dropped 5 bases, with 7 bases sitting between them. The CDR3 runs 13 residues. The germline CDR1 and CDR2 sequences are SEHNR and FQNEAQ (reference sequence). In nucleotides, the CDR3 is TGTGCCAGCAGCTTAGCTACAGGGTATGGCTACACCTTC. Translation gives CASSLATGYGYTF.

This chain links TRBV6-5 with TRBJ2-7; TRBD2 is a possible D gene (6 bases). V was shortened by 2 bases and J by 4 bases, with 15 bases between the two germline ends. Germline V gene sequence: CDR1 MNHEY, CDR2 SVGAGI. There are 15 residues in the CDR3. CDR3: CASSYLRGAAYEQYF. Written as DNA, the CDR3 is TGTGCCAGCAGTTACCTGCGGGGAGCGGCTTACGAGCAGTACTTC.

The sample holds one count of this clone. The CDR3 DNA reads as TGTGCCAGCCTGTCCTTGGGGCTAGATTCCTACGAGCAGTACTTC. It specifies CASLSLGLDSYEQYF. The genes are TRBV6-4 and TRBJ2-7; the D gene is possibly TRBD1 (5 bases). The CDR3 sequence is 15 residues long. Trimming cost V 8 bases and J 1 base, with 18 bases left between them. Looked up from germline, CDR1 is MRHNA and CDR2 is SNTAGT.

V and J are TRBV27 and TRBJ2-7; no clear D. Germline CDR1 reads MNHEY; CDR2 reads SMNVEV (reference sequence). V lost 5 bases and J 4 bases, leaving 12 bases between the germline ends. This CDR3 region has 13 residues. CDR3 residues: CASSPDDTYEQYF. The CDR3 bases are TGTGCCAGCAGTCCAGACGACACTTACGAGCAGTACTTC.

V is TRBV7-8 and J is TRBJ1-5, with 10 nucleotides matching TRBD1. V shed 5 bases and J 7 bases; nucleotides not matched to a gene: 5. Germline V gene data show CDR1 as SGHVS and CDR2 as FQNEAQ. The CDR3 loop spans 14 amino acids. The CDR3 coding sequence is TGTGCCAGCAGCCCCGGGACAGGGGTCCAGCCCCAGCATTTT. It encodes CASSPGTGVQPQHF.

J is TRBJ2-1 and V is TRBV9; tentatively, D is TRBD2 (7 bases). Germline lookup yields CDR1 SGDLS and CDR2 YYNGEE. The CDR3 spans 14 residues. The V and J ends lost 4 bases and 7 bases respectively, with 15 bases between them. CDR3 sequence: CASSRGGVGNEQFF. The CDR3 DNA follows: TGTGCCAGCAGCCGAGGGGGGGTCGGGAATGAGCAGTTCTTC.

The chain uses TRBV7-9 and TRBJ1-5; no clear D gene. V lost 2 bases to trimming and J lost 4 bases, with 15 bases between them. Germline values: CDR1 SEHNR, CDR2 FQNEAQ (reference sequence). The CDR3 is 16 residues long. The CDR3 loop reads CASSLILGGRNQPQHF. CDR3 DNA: TGTGCCAGCAGCTTAATACTTGGCGGAAGAAATCAGCCCCAGCATTTT.

CDR3 sequence: CASSLGSQAQPQHF. CDR3 nucleotide sequence: TGTGCCAGCAGCTTAGGATCCCAGGCCCAGCCCCAGCATTTT. The V gene is TRBV7-8, the J gene TRBJ1-5; D unresolved. CDR3 length equals 14 residues. Deletions cut 1 base from V and 7 bases from J, with 11 bases between. The germline CDR1 and CDR2 sequences are SGHVS and FQNEAQ.